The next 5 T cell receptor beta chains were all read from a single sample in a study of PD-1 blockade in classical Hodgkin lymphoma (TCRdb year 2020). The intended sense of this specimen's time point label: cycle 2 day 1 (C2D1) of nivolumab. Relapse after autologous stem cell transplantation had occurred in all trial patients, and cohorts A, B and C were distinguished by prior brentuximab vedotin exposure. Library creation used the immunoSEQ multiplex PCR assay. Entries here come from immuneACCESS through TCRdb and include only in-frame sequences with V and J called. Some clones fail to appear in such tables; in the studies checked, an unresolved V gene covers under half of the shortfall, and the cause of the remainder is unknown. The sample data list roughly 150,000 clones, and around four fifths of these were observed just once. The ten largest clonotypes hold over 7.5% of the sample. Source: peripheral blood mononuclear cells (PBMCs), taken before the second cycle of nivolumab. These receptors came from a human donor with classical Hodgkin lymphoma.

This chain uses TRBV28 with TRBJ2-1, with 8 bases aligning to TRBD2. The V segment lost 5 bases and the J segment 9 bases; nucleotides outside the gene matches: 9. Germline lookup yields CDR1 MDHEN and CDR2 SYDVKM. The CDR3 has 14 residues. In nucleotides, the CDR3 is TGTGCCAGCAGTCTTAGCGGGATGATAGGTGAGCAGTTCTTC. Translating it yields CASSLSGMIGEQFF.

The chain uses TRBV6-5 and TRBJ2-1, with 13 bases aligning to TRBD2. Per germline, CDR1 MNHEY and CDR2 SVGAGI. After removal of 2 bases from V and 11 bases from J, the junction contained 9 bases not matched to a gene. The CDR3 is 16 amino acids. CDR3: CASSYAPTSGGAKQFF. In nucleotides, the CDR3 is TGTGCCAGCAGTTACGCGCCTACTAGCGGGGGGGCCAAGCAGTTCTTC.

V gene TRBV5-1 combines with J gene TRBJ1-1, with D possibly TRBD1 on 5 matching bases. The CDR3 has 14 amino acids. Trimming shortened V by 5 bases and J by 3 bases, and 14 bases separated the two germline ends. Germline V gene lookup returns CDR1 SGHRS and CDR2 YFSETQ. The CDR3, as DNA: TGCGCCAGCAGGCGGGACGGTGGGGACACTGAAGCTTTCTTT. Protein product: CASRRDGGDTEAFF.

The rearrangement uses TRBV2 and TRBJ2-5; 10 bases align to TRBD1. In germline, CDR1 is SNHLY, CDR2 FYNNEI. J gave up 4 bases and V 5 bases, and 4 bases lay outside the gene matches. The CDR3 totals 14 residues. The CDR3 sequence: CASSQTGGSETQYF. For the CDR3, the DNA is TGTGCCAGCAGTCAGACAGGGGGCTCAGAGACCCAGTACTTC. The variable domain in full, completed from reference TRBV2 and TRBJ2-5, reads EPEVTQTPSHQVTQMGQEVILRCVPISNHLYFYWYRQILGQKVEFLVSFYNNEISEKSEIFDDQFSVERPDGSNFTLKIRSTKLEDSAMYFCASSQTGGSETQYFGPGTRLLVL.

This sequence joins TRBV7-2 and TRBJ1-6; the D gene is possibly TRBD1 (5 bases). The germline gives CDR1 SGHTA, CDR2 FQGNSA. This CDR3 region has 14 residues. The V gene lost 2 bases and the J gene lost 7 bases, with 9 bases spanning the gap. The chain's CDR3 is CASSLWQGNSPLHF. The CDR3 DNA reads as TGTGCCAGCAGCTTATGGCAGGGAAATTCACCCCTCCACTTT.